Described below is a single T cell receptor (beta chain) sequence and its context. As handled by the study authors: Amplification of reference gene primers provided the estimated nucleated cell counts. Profiling relied on immunoSEQ multiplex PCR, and the TCRdb table lists in-frame clones only, not all of them. V and J calls and clone size come straight from that table; D and trimming were deduced from the DNA. The sample lists over 150,000 clones, about nine tenths occurring once. This specimen comes from a study of blood T cell repertoires in COVID-19. Study-level background: The samples span acute and convalescent COVID-19 from the United States, Italy and Spain. T cells, B-cell-depleted T cells, or PBMCs provided the cDNA or gDNA that served as material.

Trimming stripped 7 bases from V and 4 bases from J, with 7 bases between. Germline values: CDR1 LNHDA, CDR2 SQIVND (reference sequence). The CDR3 contains 11 residues. The chain uses TRBV19 and TRBJ2-5; tentatively, D is TRBD2 (6 bases). This TCR came from a man younger than 35 who had recovered from COVID-19. Material for sequencing was peripheral blood. This CDR3 is CASKAGETQYF. The CDR3 nucleotides read TGTGCCAGTAAAGCGGGAGAGACCCAGTACTTC.